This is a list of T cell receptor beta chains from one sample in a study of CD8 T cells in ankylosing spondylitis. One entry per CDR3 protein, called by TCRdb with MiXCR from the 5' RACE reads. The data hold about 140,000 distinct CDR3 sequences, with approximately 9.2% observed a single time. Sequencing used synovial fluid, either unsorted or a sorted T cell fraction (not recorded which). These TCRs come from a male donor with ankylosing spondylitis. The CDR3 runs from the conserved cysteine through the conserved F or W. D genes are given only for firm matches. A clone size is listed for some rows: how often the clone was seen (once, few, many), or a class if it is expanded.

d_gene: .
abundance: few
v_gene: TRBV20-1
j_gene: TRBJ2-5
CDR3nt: TGCAGTGCCCAAGGGACTCTGGGGACCCAGTACTTC
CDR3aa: CSAQGTLGTQYF

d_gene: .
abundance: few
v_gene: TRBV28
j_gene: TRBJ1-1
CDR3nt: TGTGCCAGCAGTTTCCGGAGGACTGAAGCTTTCTTT
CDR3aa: CASSFRRTEAFF

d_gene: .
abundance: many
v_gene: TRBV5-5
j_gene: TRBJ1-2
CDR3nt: TGTGCCAGCAGCGCGCTCGGGACGAGCTATGGCTACACCTTC
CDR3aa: CASSALGTSYGYTF

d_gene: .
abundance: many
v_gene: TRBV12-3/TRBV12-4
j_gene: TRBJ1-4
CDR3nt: TGTGCCAGCAGTCCCCACCTAGATGGGGGGCCAGATGAAAAACTGTTTTTT
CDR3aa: CASSPHLDGGPDEKLFF

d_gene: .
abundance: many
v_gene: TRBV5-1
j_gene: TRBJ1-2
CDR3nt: TGCGCCAGCAGCTTTGATTACTATGGCTACACCTTC
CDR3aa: CASSFDYYGYTF

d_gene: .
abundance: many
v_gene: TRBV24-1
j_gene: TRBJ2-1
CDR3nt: TGTGCCACCAGTGCCTACAATGAGCAGTTCTTC
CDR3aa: CATSAYNEQFF

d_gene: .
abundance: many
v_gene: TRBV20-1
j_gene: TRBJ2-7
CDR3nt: TGCAGTGCTGCTAAACAGGGCTACGAGCAGTACTTC
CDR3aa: CSAAKQGYEQYF

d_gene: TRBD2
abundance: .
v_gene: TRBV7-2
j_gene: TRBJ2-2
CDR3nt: TGTGCCAGCAGCTTAAATTCAGCGGGGGAGAAGGAGCTGTTTTTT
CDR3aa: CASSLNSAGEKELFF

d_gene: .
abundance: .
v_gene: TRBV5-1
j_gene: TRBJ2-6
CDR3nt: TGCGCCAGCAGTTACTCTGGGGCCAACGTCCTGACTTTC
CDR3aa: CASSYSGANVLTF

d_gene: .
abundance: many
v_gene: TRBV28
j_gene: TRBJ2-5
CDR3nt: TGTGCCAGCAGTTTAGTCGGCACCCCGTACCAAGAGACCCAGTACTTC
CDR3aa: CASSLVGTPYQETQYF

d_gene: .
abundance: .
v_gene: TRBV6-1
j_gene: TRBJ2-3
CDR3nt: TGTGCCAGCAGGACCACCTCCTTCACAGATACGCAGTATTTT
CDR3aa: CASRTTSFTDTQYF

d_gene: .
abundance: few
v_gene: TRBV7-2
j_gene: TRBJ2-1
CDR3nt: TGTGCCAGCAGCATCCGGGCCTTCTCCTACAATGAGCAGTTCTTC
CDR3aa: CASSIRAFSYNEQFF

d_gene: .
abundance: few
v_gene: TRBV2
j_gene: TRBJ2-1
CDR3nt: TGTGCCAGCAGTGAACGGAGCGGGTATTACAATGAGCAGTTCTTC
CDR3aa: CASSERSGYYNEQFF

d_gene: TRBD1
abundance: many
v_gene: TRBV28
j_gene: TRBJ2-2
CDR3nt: TGTGCCAGCAGTTTGACCGGGACAGTCTTGTCCGGGGAGCTGTTTTTT
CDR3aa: CASSLTGTVLSGELFF

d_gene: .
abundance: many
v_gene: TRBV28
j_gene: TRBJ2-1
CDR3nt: TGTGCCAGCGCCCCTGGGGGAAAGTACAATGAGCAGTTCTTC
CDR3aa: CASAPGGKYNEQFF

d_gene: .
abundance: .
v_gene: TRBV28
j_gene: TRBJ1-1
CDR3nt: TGTGCCAGCCTAGTAGACATGAACACTGAAGCTTTCTTT
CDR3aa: CASLVDMNTEAFF

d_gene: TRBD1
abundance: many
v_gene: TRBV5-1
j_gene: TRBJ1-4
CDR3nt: TGCGCCAGCAGCGAGGGACAGGGTGGTGAAAAACTGTTTTTT
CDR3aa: CASSEGQGGEKLFF

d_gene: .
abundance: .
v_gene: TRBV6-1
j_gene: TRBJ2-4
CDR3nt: TGTGCCAGCAGTCCCACTTCGAGAGGAGCCAAAAACATTCAGTACTTC
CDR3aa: CASSPTSRGAKNIQYF

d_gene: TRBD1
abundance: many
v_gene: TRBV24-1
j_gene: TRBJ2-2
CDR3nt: TGTGCCACCAGTGTTCAGGGGGCCACCGGGGAGCTGTTTTTT
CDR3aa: CATSVQGATGELFF

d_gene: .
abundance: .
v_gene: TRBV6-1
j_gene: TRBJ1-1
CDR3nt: TGTGCCAGCAGACCTCTTATAAGGGTAACGAACACTGAAGCTTTCTTT
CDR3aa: CASRPLIRVTNTEAFF

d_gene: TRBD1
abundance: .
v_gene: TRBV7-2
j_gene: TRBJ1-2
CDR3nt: TGTGCCAGCAGCTTAGCTTCAGGGGGAGACTATGGCTACACCTTC
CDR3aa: CASSLASGGDYGYTF

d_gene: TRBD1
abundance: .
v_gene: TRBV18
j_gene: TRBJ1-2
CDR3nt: TGTGCCAGCTCACCACCTGACAGGGTCTGGGATGGCTACACCTTC
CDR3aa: CASSPPDRVWDGYTF

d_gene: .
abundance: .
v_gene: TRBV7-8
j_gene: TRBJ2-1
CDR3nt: TGTGCCAGCAGCTTAGCGGAGGGAGGTACCTACAATGAGCAGTTCTTC
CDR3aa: CASSLAEGGTYNEQFF

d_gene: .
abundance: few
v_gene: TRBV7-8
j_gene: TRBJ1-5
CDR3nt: TGTGCCAGCAGCTCAACGGGCCCCAATTATCAGCCCCAGCATTTT
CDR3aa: CASSSTGPNYQPQHF

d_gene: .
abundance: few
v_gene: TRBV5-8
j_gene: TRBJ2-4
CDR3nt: TGTGCCAGCAGCCCCAGGGTATTTAGAGACATTCAGTACTTC
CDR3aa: CASSPRVFRDIQYF

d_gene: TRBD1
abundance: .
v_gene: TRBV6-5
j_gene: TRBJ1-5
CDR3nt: TGTGCCAGCAGTTACCCGACAGGGAGGGGCAATCAGCCCCAGCATTTT
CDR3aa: CASSYPTGRGNQPQHF

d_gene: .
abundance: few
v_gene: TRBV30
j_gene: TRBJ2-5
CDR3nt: TGTGCCTGGGGTCAAAACCAAGAGACCCAGTACTTC
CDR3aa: CAWGQNQETQYF

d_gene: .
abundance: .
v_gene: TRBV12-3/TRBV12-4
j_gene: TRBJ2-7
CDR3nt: TGTGCCAGCAGTTTAGGATTAACAGGGTACGAGCAGTACTTC
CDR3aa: CASSLGLTGYEQYF

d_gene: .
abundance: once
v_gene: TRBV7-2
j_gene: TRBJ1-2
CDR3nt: TGTGCCAGCAGCTTAGGGGGATATAAGGATGGCTACACCTTC
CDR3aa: CASSLGGYKDGYTF

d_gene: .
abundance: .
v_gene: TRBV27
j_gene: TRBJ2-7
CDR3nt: TGTGCCAGCAGTAGCCGGGCGGAGGGATCCTACGAGCAGTACTTC
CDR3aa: CASSSRAEGSYEQYF

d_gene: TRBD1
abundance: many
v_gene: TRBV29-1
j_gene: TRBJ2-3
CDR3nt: TGCAGCGTTTTGGGGACAGGGTCTAGCACAGATACGCAGTATTTT
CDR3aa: CSVLGTGSSTDTQYF

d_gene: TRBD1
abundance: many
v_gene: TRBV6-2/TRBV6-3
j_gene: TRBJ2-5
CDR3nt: TGTGCCAGCACCACGCCCCGGGACAGTGAAGAGACCCAGTACTTC
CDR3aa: CASTTPRDSEETQYF

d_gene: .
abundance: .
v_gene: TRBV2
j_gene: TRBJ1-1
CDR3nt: TGTGCCAGCAGGGGAGGAATAGGGTCCCGTACTGAAGCTTTCTTT
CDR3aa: CASRGGIGSRTEAFF

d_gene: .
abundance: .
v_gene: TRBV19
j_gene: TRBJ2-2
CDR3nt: TGTGCCAGTAGTCCCTATGTAGGGGGGACGGGCGCCGGGGAGCTGTTTTTT
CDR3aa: CASSPYVGGTGAGELFF

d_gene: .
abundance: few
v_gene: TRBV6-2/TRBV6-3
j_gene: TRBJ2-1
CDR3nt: TGTGCCAGCAGTTACGTCTCAATCTCCTACAATGAGCAGTTCTTC
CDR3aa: CASSYVSISYNEQFF

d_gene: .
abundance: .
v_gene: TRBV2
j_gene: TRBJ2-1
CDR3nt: TGTGCCAGCGGGTCTCTTTCCTACAATGAGCAGTTCTTC
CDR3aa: CASGSLSYNEQFF